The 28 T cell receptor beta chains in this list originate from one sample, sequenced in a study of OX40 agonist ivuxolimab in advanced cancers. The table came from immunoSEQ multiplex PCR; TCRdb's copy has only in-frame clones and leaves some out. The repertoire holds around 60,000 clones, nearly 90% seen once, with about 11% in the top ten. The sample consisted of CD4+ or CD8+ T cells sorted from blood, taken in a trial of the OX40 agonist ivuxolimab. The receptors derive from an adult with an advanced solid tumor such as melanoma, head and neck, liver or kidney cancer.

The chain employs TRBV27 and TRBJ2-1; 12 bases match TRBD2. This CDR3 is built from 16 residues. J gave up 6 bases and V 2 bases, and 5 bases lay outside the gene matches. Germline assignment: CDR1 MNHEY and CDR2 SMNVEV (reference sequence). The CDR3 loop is CASSLRLAGVRNEQFF. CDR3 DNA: TGTGCCAGCAGTTTACGACTAGCGGGAGTTCGCAATGAGCAGTTCTTC.

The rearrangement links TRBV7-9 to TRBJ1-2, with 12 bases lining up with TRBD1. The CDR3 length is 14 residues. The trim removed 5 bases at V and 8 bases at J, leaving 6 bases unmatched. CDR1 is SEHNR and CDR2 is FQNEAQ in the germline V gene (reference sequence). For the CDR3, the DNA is TGTGCCAGCAGCCCGGGACAGGGGGCGTGGGGCTACACCTTC. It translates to CASSPGQGAWGYTF.

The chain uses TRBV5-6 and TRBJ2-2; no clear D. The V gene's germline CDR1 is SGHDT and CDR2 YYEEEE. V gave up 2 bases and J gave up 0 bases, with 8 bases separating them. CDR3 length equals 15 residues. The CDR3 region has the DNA TGTGCCAGCAGCTTCGGCACCGCGAACACCGGGGAGCTGTTTTTT. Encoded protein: CASSFGTANTGELFF.

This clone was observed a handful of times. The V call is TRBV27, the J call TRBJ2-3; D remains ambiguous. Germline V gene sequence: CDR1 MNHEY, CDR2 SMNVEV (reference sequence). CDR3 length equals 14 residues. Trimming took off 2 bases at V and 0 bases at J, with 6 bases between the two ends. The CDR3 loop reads CASSLIQSTDTQYF. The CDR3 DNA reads TGTGCCAGCAGTTTAATTCAGAGCACAGATACGCAGTATTTT.

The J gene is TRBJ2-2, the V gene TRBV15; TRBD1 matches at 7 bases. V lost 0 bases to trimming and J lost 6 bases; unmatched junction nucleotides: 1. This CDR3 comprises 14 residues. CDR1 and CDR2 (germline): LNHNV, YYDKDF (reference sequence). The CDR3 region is CATSRDRGPGELFF. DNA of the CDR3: TGTGCCACCAGCAGAGATAGGGGGCCCGGGGAGCTGTTTTTT.

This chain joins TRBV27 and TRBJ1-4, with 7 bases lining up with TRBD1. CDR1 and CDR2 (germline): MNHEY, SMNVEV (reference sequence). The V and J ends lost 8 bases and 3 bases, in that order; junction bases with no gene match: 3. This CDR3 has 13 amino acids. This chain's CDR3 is CASLGQPNEKLFF. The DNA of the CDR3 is TGTGCCAGCTTGGGACAGCCTAATGAAAAACTGTTTTTT.

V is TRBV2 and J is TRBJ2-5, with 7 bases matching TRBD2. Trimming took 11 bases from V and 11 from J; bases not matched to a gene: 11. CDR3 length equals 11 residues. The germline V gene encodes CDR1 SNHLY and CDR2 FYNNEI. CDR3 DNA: TGTGCCGGGGGGACGCCGCGGGAGCAGTACTTC. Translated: CAGGTPREQYF.

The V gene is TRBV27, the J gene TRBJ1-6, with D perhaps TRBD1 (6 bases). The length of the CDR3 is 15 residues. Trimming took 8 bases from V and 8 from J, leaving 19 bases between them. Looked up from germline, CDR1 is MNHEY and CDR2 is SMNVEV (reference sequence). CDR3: CASLQQGFEDSPLHF. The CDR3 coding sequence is TGTGCCAGCCTTCAACAGGGCTTCGAAGATTCACCCCTCCACTTT.

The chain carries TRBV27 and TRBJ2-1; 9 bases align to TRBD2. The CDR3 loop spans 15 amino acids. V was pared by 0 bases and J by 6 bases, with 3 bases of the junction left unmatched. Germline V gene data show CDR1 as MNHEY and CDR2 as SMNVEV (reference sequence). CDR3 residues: CASSLSSGSGNEQFF. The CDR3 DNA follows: TGTGCCAGCAGTTTATCTAGCGGGAGTGGCAATGAGCAGTTCTTC.

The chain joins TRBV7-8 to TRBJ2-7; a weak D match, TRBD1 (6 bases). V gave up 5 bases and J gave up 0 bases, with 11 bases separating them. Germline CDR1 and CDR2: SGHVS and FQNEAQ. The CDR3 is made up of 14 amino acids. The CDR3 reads CASSGMTGSYEQYF. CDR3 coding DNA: TGTGCCAGCAGCGGAATGACAGGCTCCTACGAGCAGTACTTC.

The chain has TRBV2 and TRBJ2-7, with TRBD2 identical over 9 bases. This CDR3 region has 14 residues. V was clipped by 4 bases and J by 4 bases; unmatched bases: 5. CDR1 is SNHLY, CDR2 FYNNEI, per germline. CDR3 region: CASSAFLAGYEQYF. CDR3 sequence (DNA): TGTGCCAGCAGTGCCTTCCTAGCGGGGTACGAGCAGTACTTC.

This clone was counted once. The CDR3 is CASSLGLAGSYNEQFF. The CDR3 DNA follows: TGTGCCAGCAGCTTAGGGCTAGCGGGTTCCTACAATGAGCAGTTCTTC. The gene calls are TRBV11-2 and TRBJ2-1; 8 bases agree with TRBD2. The CDR3 contains 16 residues. CDR1 SGHAT and CDR2 FQNNGV come from the germline V gene. J was trimmed by 1 base and V by 1 base; bases with no gene match: 3.

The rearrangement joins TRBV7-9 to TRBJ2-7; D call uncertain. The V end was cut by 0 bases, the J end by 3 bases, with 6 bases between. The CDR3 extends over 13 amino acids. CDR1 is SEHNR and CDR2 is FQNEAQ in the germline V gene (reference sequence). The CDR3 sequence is CASSLAPGYEQYF. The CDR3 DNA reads TGTGCCAGCAGCTTAGCGCCCGGCTACGAGCAGTACTTC.

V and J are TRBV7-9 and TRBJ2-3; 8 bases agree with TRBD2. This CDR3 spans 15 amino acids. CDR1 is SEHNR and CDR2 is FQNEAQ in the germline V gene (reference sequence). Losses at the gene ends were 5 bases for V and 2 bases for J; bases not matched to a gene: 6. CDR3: CASSHIAGSTDTQYF. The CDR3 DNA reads TGTGCCAGCAGCCATATAGCGGGATCCACAGATACGCAGTATTTT.

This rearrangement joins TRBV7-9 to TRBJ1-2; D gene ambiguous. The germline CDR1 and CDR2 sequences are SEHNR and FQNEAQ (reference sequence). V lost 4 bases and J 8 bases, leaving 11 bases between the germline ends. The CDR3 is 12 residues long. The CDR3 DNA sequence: TGTGCCAGCAGCTACGCGGGTAGCGGCTACACCTTC. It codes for CASSYAGSGYTF.

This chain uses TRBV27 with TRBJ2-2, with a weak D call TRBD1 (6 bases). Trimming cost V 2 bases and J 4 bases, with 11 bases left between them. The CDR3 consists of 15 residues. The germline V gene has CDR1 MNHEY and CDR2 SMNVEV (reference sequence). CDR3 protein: CASSLRVGGTGELFF. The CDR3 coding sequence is TGTGCCAGCAGTTTAAGAGTAGGGGGCACCGGGGAGCTGTTTTTT.

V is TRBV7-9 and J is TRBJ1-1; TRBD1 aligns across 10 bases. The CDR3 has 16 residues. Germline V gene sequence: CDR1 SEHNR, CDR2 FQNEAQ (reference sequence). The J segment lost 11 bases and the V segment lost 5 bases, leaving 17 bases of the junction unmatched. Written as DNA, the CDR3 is TGTGCCAGCAGCCCCAGGACGAGGACAGGGGGTGGGAGGGCTTTCTTT. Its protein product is CASSPRTRTGGGRAFF. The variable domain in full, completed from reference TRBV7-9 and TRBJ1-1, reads DTGVSQNPRHKITKRGQNVTFRCDPISEHNRLYWYRQTLGQGPEFLTYFQNEAQLEKSRLLSDRFSAERPKGSFSTLEIQRTEQGDSAMYLCASSPRTRTGGGRAFFGQGTRLTVV.

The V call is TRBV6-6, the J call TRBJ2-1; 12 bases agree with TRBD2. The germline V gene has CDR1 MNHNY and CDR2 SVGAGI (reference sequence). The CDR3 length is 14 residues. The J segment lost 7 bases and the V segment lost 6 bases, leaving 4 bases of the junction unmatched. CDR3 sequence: CASSPLAGGNEQFF. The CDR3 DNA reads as TGTGCCAGCAGCCCACTAGCGGGAGGTAATGAGCAGTTCTTC.

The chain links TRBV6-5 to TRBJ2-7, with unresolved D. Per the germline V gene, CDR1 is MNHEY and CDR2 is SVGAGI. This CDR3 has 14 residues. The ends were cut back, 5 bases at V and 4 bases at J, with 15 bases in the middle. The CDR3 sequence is CASSTDLLGYEQYF. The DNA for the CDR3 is TGTGCCAGCAGTACGGACCTTTTGGGTTACGAGCAGTACTTC.

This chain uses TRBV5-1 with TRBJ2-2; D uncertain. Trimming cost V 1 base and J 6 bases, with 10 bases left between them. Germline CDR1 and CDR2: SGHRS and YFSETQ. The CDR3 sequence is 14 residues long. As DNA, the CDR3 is TGCGCCAGCAGCTTGTATGTAGGGTCCGGGGAGCTGTTTTTT. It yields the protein CASSLYVGSGELFF.

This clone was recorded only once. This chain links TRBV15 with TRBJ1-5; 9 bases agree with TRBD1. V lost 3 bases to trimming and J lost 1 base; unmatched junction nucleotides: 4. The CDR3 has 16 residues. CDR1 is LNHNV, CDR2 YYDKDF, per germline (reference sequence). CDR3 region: CATSRGTGLSNQPQHF. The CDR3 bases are TGTGCCACCAGCAGGGGGACAGGGTTGAGCAATCAGCCCCAGCATTTT.

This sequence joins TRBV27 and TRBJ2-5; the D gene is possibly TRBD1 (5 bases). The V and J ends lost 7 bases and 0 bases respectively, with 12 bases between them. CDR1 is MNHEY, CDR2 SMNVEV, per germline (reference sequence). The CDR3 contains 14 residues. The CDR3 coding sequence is TGTGCCAGCAAGGGGCTCCAGTACCAAGAGACCCAGTACTTC. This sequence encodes CASKGLQYQETQYF.

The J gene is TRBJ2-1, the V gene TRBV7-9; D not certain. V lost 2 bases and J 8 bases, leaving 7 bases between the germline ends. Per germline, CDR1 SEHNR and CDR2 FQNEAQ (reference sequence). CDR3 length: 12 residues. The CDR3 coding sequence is TGTGCCAGCAGCTTACTAGGCGATGAGCAGTTCTTC. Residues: CASSLLGDEQFF.

The CDR3: CASSRGKDGNTIYF. The CDR3 DNA follows: TGTGCCAGCAGCAGAGGGAAGGACGGAAACACCATATATTTT. The rearrangement joins TRBV11-2 to TRBJ1-3; D is undetermined. The CDR3 is 14 residues long. Looked up from germline, CDR1 is SGHAT and CDR2 is FQNNGV. V gave up 5 bases and J gave up 4 bases, with 12 bases separating them.

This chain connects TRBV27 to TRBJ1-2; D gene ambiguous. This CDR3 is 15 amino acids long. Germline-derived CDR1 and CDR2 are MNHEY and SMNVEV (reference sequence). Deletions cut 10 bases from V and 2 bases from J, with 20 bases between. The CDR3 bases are TGTGCCACCAGCCGGTTAGCCAGAACGAACTATGGCTACACCTTC. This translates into CATSRLARTNYGYTF.

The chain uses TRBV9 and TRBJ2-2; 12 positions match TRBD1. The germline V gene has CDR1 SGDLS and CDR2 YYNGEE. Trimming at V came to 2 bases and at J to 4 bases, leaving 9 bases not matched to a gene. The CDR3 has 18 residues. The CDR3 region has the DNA TGTGCCAGCAGCGTGGGACAGGGGGCCTCGTGGGGCACCGGGGAGCTGTTTTTT. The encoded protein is CASSVGQGASWGTGELFF.

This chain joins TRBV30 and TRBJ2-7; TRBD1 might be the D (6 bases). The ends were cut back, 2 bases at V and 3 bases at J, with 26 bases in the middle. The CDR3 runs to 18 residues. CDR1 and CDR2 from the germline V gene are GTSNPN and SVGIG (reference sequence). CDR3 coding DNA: TGTGCCTGGAGTCGGAAAAATCATCGGACCGGGGACATCTACGAGCAGTACTTC. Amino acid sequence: CAWSRKNHRTGDIYEQYF.

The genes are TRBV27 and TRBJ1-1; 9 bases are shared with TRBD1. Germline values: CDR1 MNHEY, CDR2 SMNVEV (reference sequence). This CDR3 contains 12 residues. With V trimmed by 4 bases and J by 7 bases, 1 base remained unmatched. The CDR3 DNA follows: TGTGCCAGCAGTTGGGGACAGGGTGAAGCTTTCTTT. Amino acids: CASSWGQGEAFF.